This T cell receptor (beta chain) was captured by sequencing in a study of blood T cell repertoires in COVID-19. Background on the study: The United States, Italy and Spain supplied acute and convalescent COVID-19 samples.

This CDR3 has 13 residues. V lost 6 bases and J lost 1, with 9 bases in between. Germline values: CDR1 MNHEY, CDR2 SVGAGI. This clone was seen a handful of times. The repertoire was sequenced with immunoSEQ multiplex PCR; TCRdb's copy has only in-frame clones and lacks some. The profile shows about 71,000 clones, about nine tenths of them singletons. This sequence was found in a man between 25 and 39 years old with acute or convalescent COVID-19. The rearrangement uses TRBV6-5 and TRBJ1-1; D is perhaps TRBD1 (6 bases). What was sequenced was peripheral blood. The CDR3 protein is CASRSRGNTEAFF. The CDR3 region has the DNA TGTGCCAGCAGGTCCAGGGGGAACACTGAAGCTTTCTTT.